Each of the 15 T cell receptor beta chains below was sequenced from the same sample in a study of identifying expanded T cells in peripheral blood. Assay used: immunoSEQ multiplex PCR; TCRdb lists only in-frame clones, some missing. The table includes some 120,000 clones, about 80% detected once. Sequencing was done on a sample of blood. These receptors originate from a person aged 18-70 years in good health.

This clone has a handful of counts. V usage is TRBV25-1 and J usage is TRBJ2-7, with D perhaps given as TRBD1 or TRBD2 (5 bases each). The length of the CDR3 is 16 residues. From germline, CDR1 is MGHDK and CDR2 SYGVNS. Trimming took 4 bases from V and 0 from J, leaving 16 bases between them. The CDR3 DNA reads TGTGCCAGCAGTGGGGGGTTGGGGGAAGACTCCTACGAGCAGTACTTC. Its translation: CASSGGLGEDSYEQYF.

V gene TRBV5-4 combines with J gene TRBJ1-3, with D hard to call. This CDR3 has 14 residues. Germline CDR1 reads SGHNT; CDR2 reads YYREEE (reference sequence). Trimming left V 1 base short and J 0 bases short, with 5 bases between. Here the CDR3 reads CASSLSLSGNTIYF. DNA for the CDR3: TGTGCCAGCAGCTTGTCCCTCTCTGGAAACACCATATATTTT.

The V and J genes are TRBV7-9 and TRBJ1-2; the D gene is possibly TRBD1 (5 bases). CDR3 length equals 15 residues. The germline gives CDR1 SEHNR, CDR2 FQNEAQ (reference sequence). V was pared by 2 bases and J by 8 bases, with 18 bases between. CDR3: CASSLYPRGASGYTF. The CDR3 DNA reads TGTGCCAGCAGCTTATACCCGAGGGGAGCTTCGGGCTACACCTTC.

The rearrangement joins TRBV9 to TRBJ1-4; a possible D gene is TRBD1 (6 bases). CDR3 length equals 14 residues. Germline assignment: CDR1 SGDLS and CDR2 YYNGEE. V was shortened by 4 bases and J by 2 bases, with 9 bases between the two germline ends. DNA of the CDR3: TGTGCCAGCAGCCGGGGGCAGACTAATGAAAAACTGTTTTTT. Translation: CASSRGQTNEKLFF. Complete variable domain (other parts from reference TRBV9 and TRBJ1-4): DSGVTQTPKHLITATGQRVTLRCSPRSGDLSVYWYQQSLDQGLQFLIQYYNGEERAKGNILERFSAQQFPDLHSELNLSSLELGDSALYFCASSRGQTNEKLFFGSGTQLSVL.

The chain is built from TRBV18 and TRBJ2-2, with a tentative D call TRBD2 (6 bases). Germline loops: CDR1 KGHSH, CDR2 LQKENI. CDR3 length: 16 amino acids. The V end lost 6 bases, the J end lost 3 bases, and 17 bases lay between the germline ends. The CDR3 coding sequence is TGTGCCAGCTCGCGACTCTCGGGACTCTACACCGGGGAGCTGTTTTTT. Its protein is CASSRLSGLYTGELFF.

V gene TRBV4-1 combines with J gene TRBJ1-2, with 9 bases fitting TRBD1. The germline CDR1 and CDR2 sequences are MGHRA and YSYEKL. The CDR3 spans 14 residues. V gave up 3 bases and J gave up 5 bases; unmatched junction bases: 4. The CDR3 bases are TGCGCCAGCAGCCACACAGACAGGGGGTATGGCTACACCTTC. Protein product: CASSHTDRGYGYTF.

This clone was seen once. The chain uses TRBV11-3 and TRBJ2-3, with 10 bases lining up with TRBD2. Germline-derived CDR1 and CDR2 are SGHNT and YENEEA. This CDR3 is 17 amino acids long. With 1 base clipped from V and 0 bases from J, the junction kept 4 bases outside the gene matches. In DNA, the CDR3 is TGTGCCAGCAGCTTAGGACTAGCGGGTACTAGCACAGATACGCAGTATTTT. This translates into CASSLGLAGTSTDTQYF.

The chain joins TRBV21-1 to TRBJ1-2; TRBD1 is taken as the D call from the table, unchecked against the DNA. TRBV21-1 is designated a pseudogene. The CDR3 covers 12 residues. DNA of the CDR3: TGTGCCAGCAGCAGGGACAGGGAGGGCTACACCTTC. Translation gives CASSRDREGYTF.

This chain links TRBV19 with TRBJ1-1; D is unclear. The CDR3 loop spans 13 amino acids. The germline gives CDR1 LNHDA, CDR2 SQIVND (reference sequence). V lost 3 bases and J lost 2, with 7 bases in between. The chain's CDR3 is CASSIYENTEAFF. CDR3 nucleotides: TGTGCCAGTAGTATCTACGAAAACACTGAAGCTTTCTTT.

V and J are TRBV9 and TRBJ2-7; tentatively, D is TRBD1 (6 bases). Germline CDR1 SGDLS, CDR2 YYNGEE. The CDR3 runs to 14 residues. The ends were cut back, 0 bases at V and 5 bases at J, with 12 bases in the middle. CDR3 loop: CASSVASQGDEQYF. CDR3 bases: TGTGCCAGCAGCGTAGCCTCACAGGGCGACGAGCAGTACTTC.

The rearrangement uses TRBV25-1 and TRBJ1-4; D gene unclear. The V end lost 2 bases, the J end lost 0 bases, and 10 bases lay between the germline ends. This CDR3 has 16 amino acids. Germline CDR1 MGHDK, CDR2 SYGVNS. The CDR3 protein is CASSEGRLSTNEKLFF. CDR3 DNA sequence: TGTGCCAGCAGTGAAGGCAGGCTCTCAACTAATGAAAAACTGTTTTTT.

A single count supports this clone. V is TRBV5-1 and J is TRBJ2-5; TRBD1 might be the D (6 bases). The CDR3 extends over 16 amino acids. V lost 0 bases to trimming and J lost 2 bases, with 14 bases between them. Germline V gene lookup returns CDR1 SGHRS and CDR2 YFSETQ. This CDR3 reads CASSLGQTGSQETQYF. As DNA, the CDR3 is TGCGCCAGCAGCTTGGGACAGACAGGTTCTCAAGAGACCCAGTACTTC. The whole variable domain, remainder taken from reference TRBV5-1 and TRBJ2-5, is KAGVTQTPRYLIKTRGQQVTLSCSPISGHRSVSWYQQTPGQGLQFLFEYFSETQRNKGNFPGRFSGRQFSNSRSEMNVSTLELGDSALYLCASSLGQTGSQETQYFGPGTRLLVL.

The V call is TRBV7-9, the J call TRBJ1-1; TRBD1 might be the D (5 bases). V dropped 5 bases and J dropped 0 bases, with 16 bases sitting between them. Germline lookup yields CDR1 SEHNR and CDR2 FQNEAQ (reference sequence). The CDR3 loop spans 16 amino acids. CDR3 amino acids: CASSLIGTRLNTEAFF. For the CDR3, the DNA is TGTGCCAGCAGCCTCATCGGGACCAGGCTGAACACTGAAGCTTTCTTT.

The chain links TRBV18 to TRBJ2-3; D is possibly TRBD1 or TRBD2 (5 bases each). This CDR3 has 16 residues. The germline V gene has CDR1 KGHSH and CDR2 LQKENI. The V end lost 10 bases, the J end lost 2 bases, and 22 bases lay between the germline ends. CDR3 protein: CATSILSGRFTDTQYF. The CDR3 region has the DNA TGTGCCACCTCCATCCTCTCGGGACGGTTCACAGATACGCAGTATTTT.

This clone was seen a few times. The V call is TRBV2, the J call TRBJ2-3; TRBD2 matches at 7 bases. From germline, CDR1 is SNHLY and CDR2 FYNNEI. The CDR3 is 17 residues long. The trim removed 4 bases at V and 0 bases at J, leaving 10 bases unmatched. This CDR3 is CASSALGGSPSTDTQYF. In DNA, the CDR3 is TGTGCCAGCAGTGCTCTCGGGGGGAGCCCTAGCACAGATACGCAGTATTTT. Supplemented by reference TRBV2 and TRBJ2-3, the full variable domain reads EPEVTQTPSHQVTQMGQEVILRCVPISNHLYFYWYRQILGQKVEFLVSFYNNEISEKSEIFDDQFSVERPDGSNFTLKIRSTKLEDSAMYFCASSALGGSPSTDTQYFGPGTRLTVL.